The rows below give T cell receptor beta chains drawn from one sample of a study of regulatory T cells in long-lasting Graves disease. TCRdb called the multiplex PCR reads again in MiXCR, with one record for every CDR3 protein. The repertoire includes about 430,000 distinct CDR3 sequences, about 21% of them detected once, and roughly an eighth sits in the top ten. Sample: peripheral blood mononuclear cells (PBMCs), taken when the disease was refractory, from a patient treated with antithyroid drugs. These receptors came from a female donor with Graves disease. The CDR3 runs from the conserved cysteine through the conserved F or W. The order of the fields is D gene, V gene, J gene, clone size, CDR3 DNA, CDR3 protein. D genes are given only for firm matches. Clone size is not always given. Where it is, it says once, few, many or a class for expanded clones.

D: .
V: TRBV2
J: TRBJ2-3
size: .
DNA: TGTGCCAGCACCGCGGGTTCCACAGATACGCAGTATTTT
CDR3: CASTAGSTDTQYF

D: .
V: TRBV5-6
J: TRBJ2-3
size: .
DNA: TGTGCCAGCAGCACTCACCAGGGACACACAGATACGCAGTATTTT
CDR3: CASSTHQGHTDTQYF

D: .
V: TRBV5-1
J: TRBJ2-2
size: few
DNA: TGCGCCAGCAGCTTGGAAGGAACCCGGTCCGGGGAGCTGTTTTTT
CDR3: CASSLEGTRSGELFF

D: TRBD2
V: TRBV6-1
J: TRBJ2-7
size: many
DNA: TGTGCCAGCAGTGGGGGGACTAGCGGAAACTACGAGCAGTACTTC
CDR3: CASSGGTSGNYEQYF

D: TRBD1
V: TRBV18
J: TRBJ2-5
size: many
DNA: TGTGCCAGCTCACAATACAGGGGGCAAGAGACCCAGTACTTC
CDR3: CASSQYRGQETQYF

D: TRBD2
V: TRBV2
J: TRBJ2-2
size: few
DNA: TGTGCCAGCAGGGAGGGACTAGCGGGGAACACCGGGGAGCTGTTTTTT
CDR3: CASREGLAGNTGELFF

D: TRBD2
V: TRBV20-1
J: TRBJ2-7
size: .
DNA: TGCAGTGCTAGAAACCGGACTAGCGGGAGATCCTACGAGCAGTACTTC
CDR3: CSARNRTSGRSYEQYF

D: .
V: TRBV7-3
J: TRBJ1-1
size: many
DNA: TGTGCCAGCAGGTTGGACATGAACACTGAAGCTTTCTTT
CDR3: CASRLDMNTEAFF

D: TRBD1
V: TRBV28
J: TRBJ1-2
size: .
DNA: TGTGCCAGCAGTTTCAGGGGGAACGGTGGCTACACCTTC
CDR3: CASSFRGNGGYTF

D: TRBD1
V: TRBV2
J: TRBJ1-3
size: .
DNA: TGTGCCAGCAGTGAACAGGGGGGTCATGCTGGAAACACCATATATTTT
CDR3: CASSEQGGHAGNTIYF

D: .
V: TRBV12-3/TRBV12-4
J: TRBJ2-7
size: many
DNA: TGTGCCAGCAGCTTGGGGGCCTACGAGCAGTACTTC
CDR3: CASSLGAYEQYF

D: .
V: TRBV28
J: TRBJ2-1
size: .
DNA: TGTGCCAGCACCCGGGGCGGACCCCTATGGAATGAGCAGTTCTTC
CDR3: CASTRGGPLWNEQFF

D: .
V: TRBV20-1
J: TRBJ1-1
size: .
DNA: TGCAGTGCTAGAATAGGGTACACTGAAGCTTTCTTT
CDR3: CSARIGYTEAFF

D: .
V: TRBV6-9
J: TRBJ2-2
size: many
DNA: TGTGCCAGCAGTTCCTACACCGGGCTCACGAACACCGGGGAGCTGTTTTTT
CDR3: CASSSYTGLTNTGELFF

D: .
V: TRBV6-1
J: TRBJ1-3
size: .
DNA: TGTGCCAGCAGCCAACAGGGTGCTTCTGGAAACACCATATATTTT
CDR3: CASSQQGASGNTIYF

D: .
V: TRBV6-5
J: TRBJ2-5
size: .
DNA: TGTGCCAGCAGTTACGGTCCGCAGCAAGAGACCCAGTACTTC
CDR3: CASSYGPQQETQYF

D: TRBD1
V: TRBV5-1
J: TRBJ1-4
size: .
DNA: TGCGCCAGCAGCGACGGACAGGGGTCTCCCGGGGGTGAAAAACTGTTTTTT
CDR3: CASSDGQGSPGGEKLFF

D: TRBD2
V: TRBV7-8
J: TRBJ2-7
size: many
DNA: TGTGCCAGCAGCTTAGAACTAGCGGGAGCCCGAGAGCAGTACTTC
CDR3: CASSLELAGAREQYF

D: .
V: TRBV12-3/TRBV12-4
J: TRBJ2-6
size: many
DNA: TGTGCCAGCAGTCCGGGACCGTACTCTGGGGCCAACGTCCTGACTTTC
CDR3: CASSPGPYSGANVLTF

D: .
V: TRBV13
J: TRBJ2-7
size: many
DNA: TGTGCCAGCAGCTTAGCTCCAATTTCCTACGAGCAGTACTTC
CDR3: CASSLAPISYEQYF

D: .
V: TRBV7-8
J: TRBJ1-2
size: .
DNA: TGTGCCAGCAGCTTATCTTTAGGGACGAACGGCTACACCTTC
CDR3: CASSLSLGTNGYTF

D: .
V: TRBV20-1
J: TRBJ2-7
size: .
DNA: TGCAGTGCTAGAGATGAGGGGAAGCCCTACGAGCAGTACTTC
CDR3: CSARDEGKPYEQYF

D: .
V: TRBV5-8
J: TRBJ2-7
size: few
DNA: TGTGCCAGCAGCAAAGGGACAATCCACACCTACGAGCAGTACTTC
CDR3: CASSKGTIHTYEQYF

D: .
V: TRBV14
J: TRBJ1-6
size: .
DNA: TGTGCCAGCAGCCAAGGAGTAAGGGACTCCAATAATTCACCCCTCCACTTT
CDR3: CASSQGVRDSNNSPLHF

D: .
V: TRBV11-2
J: TRBJ2-1
size: .
DNA: TGTGCCAGCAGCTTAGTCCCAGCGGCGGTAAGGGGCAATGAGCAGTTCTTC
CDR3: CASSLVPAAVRGNEQFF

D: TRBD2
V: TRBV9
J: TRBJ2-2
size: .
DNA: TGTGCCAGCGCCGGGACTAGCGGGATCACCGGGGAGCTGTTTTTT
CDR3: CASAGTSGITGELFF

D: TRBD2
V: TRBV19
J: TRBJ2-2
size: .
DNA: TGTGCCAGTAGGATAGCGGGAGGGCCGGCTGGCGGGGAGCTGTTTTTT
CDR3: CASRIAGGPAGGELFF

D: .
V: TRBV15
J: TRBJ1-5
size: few
DNA: TGTGCCACCAGCAGAAATAGTGGCAATCAGCCCCAGCATTTT
CDR3: CATSRNSGNQPQHF

D: .
V: TRBV6-2/TRBV6-3
J: TRBJ2-4
size: .
DNA: TGTGCCAGCAGTTGGGACTCCATTCAGTACTTC
CDR3: CASSWDSIQYF

D: TRBD1
V: TRBV28
J: TRBJ2-7
size: many
DNA: TGTGCCAGCAGTTTATCGGAGACAGGGGCGTCCTACGAGCAGTACTTC
CDR3: CASSLSETGASYEQYF

D: TRBD1
V: TRBV4-1
J: TRBJ2-7
size: few
DNA: TGCGCCAGCAGCCAGGCGTCCGGGACAGGGCCCTACGAGCAGTACTTC
CDR3: CASSQASGTGPYEQYF

D: .
V: TRBV27
J: TRBJ1-4
size: few
DNA: TGTGTCAGCAGTACCGGGACTCGTAATGAAAAACTGTTTTTT
CDR3: CVSSTGTRNEKLFF

D: .
V: TRBV12-3/TRBV12-4
J: TRBJ1-5
size: many
DNA: TGTGTCCTAATTTTATTAGATAGCAATCAGCCCCAGCATTTT
CDR3: CVLILLDSNQPQHF

D: TRBD1
V: TRBV7-6
J: TRBJ1-4
size: many
DNA: TGTGCCAGCAGCTTGGTCCCCGGGACAGGAGGGGAAAAACTGTTTTTT
CDR3: CASSLVPGTGGEKLFF

D: .
V: TRBV2
J: TRBJ1-5
size: many
DNA: TGTGCCAGCAGTGCCAGGGTCATGGGGCCCCAGCATTTT
CDR3: CASSARVMGPQHF

D: .
V: TRBV20-1
J: TRBJ2-7
size: .
DNA: TGCAGTGCTAGTCGAGCAGGCGAGCAGTACTTC
CDR3: CSASRAGEQYF

D: TRBD1
V: TRBV2
J: TRBJ1-2
size: many
DNA: TGTGCCAGTAACCGGGACAGGAGCGGCTACACCTTC
CDR3: CASNRDRSGYTF

D: .
V: TRBV28
J: TRBJ1-5
size: few
DNA: TGTGCCAGCAGTTTTGGCTTCCAGGGAGGGGATGGTCAGCCCCAGCATTTT
CDR3: CASSFGFQGGDGQPQHF

D: TRBD2
V: TRBV18
J: TRBJ2-7
size: few
DNA: TGTGCCAGCTCGGAAGCGGGACTCTACGAGCAGTACTTC
CDR3: CASSEAGLYEQYF

D: TRBD2
V: TRBV5-1
J: TRBJ2-7
size: few
DNA: TGCGCCAGCAGTGTAGCGGGAGAGGGTTACGAGCAGTACTTC
CDR3: CASSVAGEGYEQYF

D: TRBD1
V: TRBV14
J: TRBJ1-2
size: .
DNA: TGTGCCAGCAGCCAAGAGTTGGCAGGGGGGGGCTACACCTTC
CDR3: CASSQELAGGGYTF

D: .
V: TRBV7-9
J: TRBJ2-5
size: many
DNA: TGTGCCAGCAGCTTATCGGAGGCCCAGTACTTC
CDR3: CASSLSEAQYF

D: .
V: TRBV4-2
J: TRBJ2-7
size: .
DNA: TGTGCCAGCAGCCAAGATAGGACTACCGGCGAGCAGTACTTC
CDR3: CASSQDRTTGEQYF

D: TRBD1
V: TRBV29-1
J: TRBJ2-7
size: .
DNA: TGCAGCGTTGAGGACAGGGGGGAGCAGTACTTC
CDR3: CSVEDRGEQYF

D: .
V: TRBV28
J: TRBJ1-1
size: many
DNA: TGTGCCAGCACCACCCCCCAGTCCGCGACTGAAGCTTTCTTT
CDR3: CASTTPQSATEAFF

D: .
V: TRBV2
J: TRBJ1-2
size: many
DNA: TGTGCCAGCAACGGGCAGCTCGGAACTAAGGCTAACTATGGCTACACCTTC
CDR3: CASNGQLGTKANYGYTF

D: .
V: TRBV7-9
J: TRBJ1-2
size: few
DNA: TGTGCCAGCGAGACCCTCTCGAGGGACTATGGCTACACCTTC
CDR3: CASETLSRDYGYTF

D: TRBD2
V: TRBV20-1
J: TRBJ2-7
size: .
DNA: TGCAGTGCTATGACTAGCGGGAGCTACGAGCAGTACTTC
CDR3: CSAMTSGSYEQYF

D: TRBD1
V: TRBV19
J: TRBJ2-7
size: few
DNA: TGTGCCAGTAGTATCAGGGGGACAGGGCCCTACGAGCAGTACTTC
CDR3: CASSIRGTGPYEQYF

D: TRBD1
V: TRBV10-3
J: TRBJ2-6
size: few
DNA: TGTGCCATCAGCATGACAGGGTCTTACTCTGGGGCCAACGTCCTGACTTTC
CDR3: CAISMTGSYSGANVLTF

D: TRBD2
V: TRBV3-1
J: TRBJ2-1
size: .
DNA: TGTGCCAGCAGCCATTCTAGCGGGATCCCTCTCACGGGGGATGAGCAGTTCTTC
CDR3: CASSHSSGIPLTGDEQFF

D: TRBD2
V: TRBV27
J: TRBJ2-5
size: many
DNA: TGTGCCAGCGGCGTTGGTCCAGCAGGACGACTAGCGGGACAACAAGAGACCCAGTACTTC
CDR3: CASGVGPAGRLAGQQETQYF

D: .
V: TRBV6-1
J: TRBJ2-7
size: many
DNA: TGTGCCAGCAGTGAATCCCCCTATATGCCCAACGAGCAGTACTTC
CDR3: CASSESPYMPNEQYF

D: .
V: TRBV28
J: TRBJ2-5
size: many
DNA: TGTGCCAGCAGCCATACAGAGAAAGAGACCCAGTACTTC
CDR3: CASSHTEKETQYF

D: TRBD2
V: TRBV20-1
J: TRBJ2-5
size: .
DNA: TGCAGTGCTGTACCGGGACTAGCGGTGGGGTATAGGGAGACCCAGTACTTC
CDR3: CSAVPGLAVGYRETQYF

D: .
V: TRBV6-2/TRBV6-3
J: TRBJ1-1
size: many
DNA: TGTGCCAGCAGTTTGGGTAAGGGAACTGAAGCTTTCTTT
CDR3: CASSLGKGTEAFF

D: .
V: TRBV9
J: TRBJ2-2
size: few
DNA: TGTGCCAGCAGCATCCAGGGGATACCGAACACCGGGGAGCTGTTTTTT
CDR3: CASSIQGIPNTGELFF

D: .
V: TRBV12-3/TRBV12-4
J: TRBJ2-1
size: .
DNA: TGTGCCAGCAGTTTGGGACCCACCAATAAGCAGTTCTTC
CDR3: CASSLGPTNKQFF

D: .
V: TRBV20-1
J: TRBJ1-5
size: many
DNA: TGCAGTGCTAGGAGCGGGGGGGCTCTCAATCAGCCCCAGCATTTT
CDR3: CSARSGGALNQPQHF